This entry features one T cell receptor (beta chain) sequence. Antigen specificity is unknown. Sequencing used immunoSEQ multiplex PCR; TCRdb keeps in-frame clones, though not all of them. The sample has 55,000 to 80,000 clones, approximately 95% seen once; the top ten hold 7%. The data were taken from a study of cytomegalovirus exposure and HLA in healthy donors. General study points: Among the CMV-associated chains, three were confirmed in vitro as specific for CMV antigens.

The CDR3 runs to 14 residues. J gave up 1 base and V 6 bases, and 3 bases lay outside the gene matches. Per germline, CDR1 MRHNA and CDR2 SNTAGT. The donors were part of the approximately 130-subject validation cohort, which stood apart from the approximately 640-subject first cohort. This rearrangement joins TRBV6-4 to TRBJ1-1; 9 positions match TRBD1. The receptor was derived from a woman aged 18-29 years in good health and CMV-seropositive. Sequencing input: PBMCs. CDR3 loop: CASSLDRGNTEAFF. In DNA, the CDR3 is TGTGCCAGCAGCCTGGACAGGGGGAACACTGAAGCTTTCTTT.